The rows below give T cell receptor beta chains drawn from one sample of a study of Ad26.COV2.S vaccination and SARS-CoV-2 variants. Measured with immunoSEQ multiplex PCR; TCRdb has only the in-frame clones, and not every one. This sample has fewer than 150,000 clones, with about nine tenths found just once. Here the sequenced sample was peripheral blood, taken after recovery from COVID-19. The receptors originated from a human donor who had recovered from COVID-19. Each CDR3 is given with its conserved first and last residue. Each record gives: CDR3 protein, CDR3 DNA, CDR3 length, V gene, J gene, clone size, D gene. D genes are given only for firm matches. Only part of the rows carry a size: once, few, many, or a class if the clone is expanded.

CDR3: CATRGNTEAFF
DNA: TGTGCCACTCGGGGGAACACTGAAGCTTTCTTT
length: 11
V: TRBV28
J: TRBJ1-1
size: NA
D: NA

CDR3: CASSEWGQGNTEAFF
DNA: TGCGCCAGCAGTGAATGGGGGCAGGGAAACACTGAAGCTTTCTTT
length: 15
V: TRBV10-2
J: TRBJ1-1
size: NA
D: NA

CDR3: CASSLNRNTEAFF
DNA: TGTGCCAGCAGTTTAAACAGGAACACTGAAGCTTTCTTT
length: 13
V: TRBV12-3/TRBV12-4
J: TRBJ1-1
size: NA
D: NA

CDR3: CASSLEGLDTEAFF
DNA: TGCGCCAGCAGCTTGGAGGGACTAGACACTGAAGCTTTCTTT
length: 14
V: TRBV5-1
J: TRBJ1-1
size: NA
D: NA

CDR3: CASSQNRDYGYTF
DNA: TGTGCCAGCAGCCAAAACAGGGACTATGGCTACACCTTC
length: 13
V: TRBV6-5
J: TRBJ1-2
size: NA
D: NA

CDR3: CASSQETEREAFF
DNA: TGCGCCAGCAGCCAAGAGACAGAACGAGAAGCTTTCTTT
length: 13
V: TRBV4-1
J: TRBJ1-1
size: NA
D: NA

CDR3: CASSMGQGYSGYTF
DNA: TGTGCCAGTAGTATGGGGCAGGGCTACTCTGGCTACACCTTC
length: 14
V: TRBV19
J: TRBJ1-2
size: NA
D: NA

CDR3: CASSSSHEAFF
DNA: TGTGCCAGCAGCTCCTCCCATGAAGCTTTCTTT
length: 11
V: TRBV7-9
J: TRBJ1-1
size: NA
D: NA

CDR3: CASSTGLAGETQYF
DNA: TGCGCCAGCAGTACGGGTCTCGCTGGGGAGACCCAGTACTTC
length: 14
V: TRBV10-2
J: TRBJ2-5
size: once
D: NA

CDR3: CASSLVGGRLEAFF
DNA: TGTGCCAGCAGCTTAGTTGGGGGACGTCTTGAAGCTTTCTTT
length: 14
V: TRBV7-2
J: TRBJ1-1
size: once
D: NA

CDR3: CASSQDQAGDGYTF
DNA: TGTGCCAGCAGCCAAGATCAGGCAGGGGATGGCTACACCTTC
length: 14
V: TRBV3-1/TRBV3-2
J: TRBJ1-2
size: NA
D: NA

CDR3: CASSQGRNMGYEQYF
DNA: TGCGCCAGCAGCCAAGGGCGGAACATGGGGTACGAGCAGTACTTC
length: 15
V: TRBV4-3
J: TRBJ2-7
size: once
D: NA

CDR3: CASSPWGAKNIQYF
DNA: TGTGCCAGCTCACCATGGGGGGCCAAAAACATTCAGTACTTC
length: 14
V: TRBV18
J: TRBJ2-4
size: NA
D: NA

CDR3: CSASSQSRDREDYGYTF
DNA: TGCAGTGCTAGTTCCCAAAGTCGGGACAGGGAGGACTATGGCTACACCTTC
length: 17
V: TRBV20-1
J: TRBJ1-2
size: NA
D: TRBD1

CDR3: CASSQDLGQPQHF
DNA: TGTGCCAGCAGCCAAGACCTGGGTCAGCCCCAGCATTTT
length: 13
V: TRBV14
J: TRBJ1-5
size: NA
D: NA

CDR3: CASRGQEMNTEAFF
DNA: TGTGCCAGCCGCGGACAGGAAATGAACACTGAAGCTTTCTTT
length: 14
V: TRBV6-5
J: TRBJ1-1
size: NA
D: TRBD1

CDR3: CASSVGLGASYEQYF
DNA: TGTGCCAGCAGCGTAGGCCTAGGAGCCTCCTACGAGCAGTACTTC
length: 15
V: TRBV9
J: TRBJ2-7
size: NA
D: NA

CDR3: CASSLGRSHLYGYTF
DNA: TGTGCCAGCAGCTTAGGTCGGAGCCACCTCTATGGCTACACCTTC
length: 15
V: TRBV7-2
J: TRBJ1-2
size: once
D: NA

CDR3: CASSSRDSSGNTIYF
DNA: TGTGCCAGCAGCTCTAGGGACAGCTCTGGAAACACCATATATTTT
length: 15
V: TRBV7-9
J: TRBJ1-3
size: NA
D: TRBD1

CDR3: CASSLPGADTDTQYF
DNA: TGTGCCAGCAGCTTGCCGGGGGCTGACACAGATACGCAGTATTTT
length: 15
V: TRBV5-4
J: TRBJ2-3
size: NA
D: NA

CDR3: CASSSNSAPGNTIYF
DNA: TGTGCCAGCAGCTCAAACAGCGCCCCGGGAAACACCATATATTTT
length: 15
V: TRBV7-2
J: TRBJ1-3
size: NA
D: NA

CDR3: CASSTIGLAGGDSYNEQFF
DNA: TGTGCCAGTAGTACCATAGGACTAGCGGGGGGCGACTCCTACAATGAGCAGTTCTTC
length: 19
V: TRBV19
J: TRBJ2-1
size: NA
D: TRBD2

CDR3: CASSIDRAALNEQFF
DNA: TGTGCCAGTAGTATAGACAGGGCAGCCTTAAATGAGCAGTTCTTC
length: 15
V: TRBV19
J: TRBJ2-1
size: NA
D: NA

CDR3: CAWKPLGEKLFF
DNA: TGTGCCTGGAAACCCCTGGGTGAAAAACTGTTTTTT
length: 12
V: TRBV30
J: TRBJ1-4
size: once
D: NA

CDR3: CATSRDFEDTGELFF
DNA: TGTGCCACCAGCAGAGATTTTGAGGACACCGGGGAGCTGTTTTTT
length: 15
V: TRBV15
J: TRBJ2-2
size: NA
D: NA

CDR3: CASSRGVGQYF
DNA: TGTGCCAGCTCAAGGGGCGTGGGGCAGTACTTC
length: 11
V: TRBV12-3/TRBV12-4
J: TRBJ2-7
size: NA
D: NA

CDR3: CASSIQGAHQPQHF
DNA: TGTGCCAGCAGTATCCAGGGGGCCCATCAGCCCCAGCATTTT
length: 14
V: TRBV2
J: TRBJ1-5
size: few
D: TRBD1

CDR3: CASSPFWMGSPGNTIYF
DNA: TGCGCCAGCAGCCCCTTTTGGATGGGGTCCCCTGGAAACACCATATATTTT
length: 17
V: TRBV4-1
J: TRBJ1-3
size: NA
D: NA

CDR3: CASSMTPGRDAFF
DNA: TGTGCCAGTAGTATGACTCCAGGCCGGGACGCTTTCTTT
length: 13
V: TRBV19
J: TRBJ1-1
size: few
D: NA

CDR3: CAISGQPQHF
DNA: TGTGCCATCTCAGGACAGCCCCAGCATTTT
length: 10
V: TRBV10-3
J: TRBJ1-5
size: NA
D: NA

CDR3: CASSLSTYTGELFF
DNA: TGTGCCAGCAGTTTGAGTACATACACCGGGGAGCTGTTTTTT
length: 14
V: TRBV27
J: TRBJ2-2
size: NA
D: NA

CDR3: CASSLVLTDTQYF
DNA: TGTGCCAGCAGTTTAGTCCTCACAGATACGCAGTATTTT
length: 13
V: TRBV28
J: TRBJ2-3
size: NA
D: NA

CDR3: CASSNPGQGAQPQHF
DNA: TGTGCCAGCAGCAACCCGGGACAGGGGGCCCAGCCCCAGCATTTT
length: 15
V: TRBV6-6
J: TRBJ1-5
size: NA
D: TRBD1

CDR3: CASSEVRGGEQYF
DNA: TGTGCCAGCAGTGAAGTAAGGGGTGGGGAGCAGTACTTC
length: 13
V: TRBV6-1
J: TRBJ2-7
size: NA
D: NA

CDR3: CSVVGPRSYEQYF
DNA: TGCAGCGTTGTCGGTCCGAGGTCCTACGAGCAGTACTTC
length: 13
V: TRBV29-1
J: TRBJ2-7
size: NA
D: NA

CDR3: CASSLAGGRETQYF
DNA: TGTGCCAGCAGCTTAGCGGGGGGCAGGGAGACCCAGTACTTC
length: 14
V: TRBV7-2
J: TRBJ2-5
size: NA
D: NA

CDR3: CASPGGQVQPQHF
DNA: TGCGCCAGCCCTGGGGGTCAGGTTCAGCCCCAGCATTTT
length: 13
V: TRBV5-1
J: TRBJ1-5
size: NA
D: NA

CDR3: CASSAPPGTVNTEAFF
DNA: TGTGCCAGCAGTGCCCCTCCCGGGACAGTGAACACTGAAGCTTTCTTT
length: 16
V: TRBV2
J: TRBJ1-1
size: NA
D: TRBD1

CDR3: CASSESAGTDTQYF
DNA: TGCGCCAGCAGTGAGTCTGCGGGCACAGATACGCAGTATTTT
length: 14
V: TRBV10-1
J: TRBJ2-3
size: NA
D: NA

CDR3: CASSLKTGALSYEQYF
DNA: TGCGCCAGCAGCTTGAAAACGGGGGCCCTCTCCTACGAGCAGTACTTC
length: 16
V: TRBV5-1
J: TRBJ2-7
size: NA
D: NA

CDR3: CASSERTGSNQPQHF
DNA: TGTGCCAGCAGTGAACGGACAGGGAGCAATCAGCCCCAGCATTTT
length: 15
V: TRBV6-1
J: TRBJ1-5
size: NA
D: TRBD1

CDR3: CASSQNGDRGEPNTGELFF
DNA: TGTGCCAGTAGCCAGAACGGGGACAGGGGGGAACCGAACACCGGGGAGCTGTTTTTT
length: 19
V: TRBV19
J: TRBJ2-2
size: NA
D: TRBD1

CDR3: CASSPTVDEQYF
DNA: TGTGCCAGCAGCCCTACTGTTGACGAGCAGTACTTC
length: 12
V: TRBV7-9
J: TRBJ2-7
size: NA
D: NA

CDR3: CASSPAGTGNTIYF
DNA: TGTGCCAGCAGCCCTGCGGGGACTGGAAACACCATATATTTT
length: 14
V: TRBV28
J: TRBJ1-3
size: once
D: NA

CDR3: CASRPRTGKSADTQYF
DNA: TGTGCCAGCAGGCCAAGGACAGGGAAATCCGCAGATACGCAGTATTTT
length: 16
V: TRBV28
J: TRBJ2-3
size: NA
D: TRBD1

CDR3: CAISPRRSSGANVLTF
DNA: TGTGCCATCAGTCCTCGACGGAGCTCTGGGGCCAACGTCCTGACTTTC
length: 16
V: TRBV10-3
J: TRBJ2-6
size: once
D: NA

CDR3: CASSTITEPGANVLTF
DNA: TGTGCCAGCAGCACCATTACAGAGCCTGGGGCCAACGTCCTGACTTTC
length: 16
V: TRBV5-6
J: TRBJ2-6
size: NA
D: NA

CDR3: CASSVGLAGGPGQTQYF
DNA: TGTGCCAGCAGTGTGGGACTAGCGGGGGGGCCGGGGCAGACCCAGTACTTC
length: 17
V: TRBV9
J: TRBJ2-5
size: NA
D: TRBD2

CDR3: CASSYGGGTETYEQYF
DNA: TGTGCCAGCAGTTACGGGGGCGGGACAGAGACCTACGAGCAGTACTTC
length: 16
V: TRBV6-2/TRBV6-3
J: TRBJ2-7
size: NA
D: NA

CDR3: CASSQTGGNQPQHF
DNA: TGTGCCAGCAGCCAAACAGGGGGCAATCAGCCCCAGCATTTT
length: 14
V: TRBV7-8
J: TRBJ1-5
size: NA
D: TRBD1

CDR3: CASSSPPGGQPQHF
DNA: TGTGCCAGCAGCTCCCCCCCCGGCGGCCAGCCCCAGCATTTT
length: 14
V: TRBV7-2
J: TRBJ1-5
size: NA
D: NA

CDR3: CSAQYQETQYF
DNA: TGCAGTGCCCAGTACCAAGAGACCCAGTACTTC
length: 11
V: TRBV20-1
J: TRBJ2-5
size: NA
D: NA

CDR3: CATFRPTGVGEKLFF
DNA: TGTGCCACCTTTCGGCCAACAGGGGTTGGTGAAAAACTGTTTTTT
length: 15
V: TRBV28
J: TRBJ1-4
size: NA
D: TRBD1

CDR3: CASSTVGRETQYF
DNA: TGTGCCAGCAGTACCGTTGGTAGAGAGACCCAGTACTTC
length: 13
V: TRBV6-5
J: TRBJ2-5
size: NA
D: NA

CDR3: CASSLALTQPLHF
DNA: TGTGCCAGCAGCTTAGCGCTAACGCAACCCCTCCACTTT
length: 13
V: TRBV7-2
J: TRBJ1-6
size: once
D: NA